This entry describes one T cell receptor (beta chain). Its antigen is not known. One junction end disagrees with the germline gene, perhaps due to a read error. This record comes from a study of post-analysis software for immune sequencing data. Study details: Recorded subtypes: relapsing-remitting, secondary progressive, progressive-relapsing; some patients unannotated.

From germline, CDR1 is SGHRS and CDR2 YFSETQ. The length of the CDR3 is 14 residues. TCR beta libraries were prepared from cDNA with unique molecular identifiers. MiXCR, run by TCRdb on the PCR reads, gives a single entry per CDR3 protein. The sample carries 250,000 to 300,000 distinct CDR3 sequences, 36% recorded once. Study-wide results and limits: Multiple sclerosis patients showed significantly lower normalized Chao1 diversity than controls did. F-measure co-clustering was strong for batch-matched samples. In patients, TRBV5-6, TRBV5-1 and TRBV20-1 belonged to five TRBV segments found more frequently than in controls.

The gene calls are TRBV5-1 and TRBJ1-1; weak D call: TRBD1 (5 bases). The specimen was blood. The TCR comes from a girl under 18 with multiple sclerosis. This CDR3 is CAGSYRQQNTEAFF. Here the CDR3 DNA reads TGCGCCGGCAGCTACCGACAGCAGAACACTGAAGCTTTCTTT.